This TCR beta chain was identified in a study of early T cells in non-severe SARS-CoV-2 infection. V was trimmed by 3 bases and J by 1 base, leaving 12 bases between them. Germline V gene data show CDR1 as SGHTA and CDR2 as FQGNSA. The CDR3 runs 15 residues. TCRdb passed the 5' RACE reads through MiXCR, listing each CDR3 protein once. The sample records roughly 70,000 distinct CDR3 sequences, about 12% being singletons. This clonotype has a count of ten or more. Sequenced material: whole blood. The chain joins TRBV7-2 to TRBJ2-5, with a tentative D call TRBD1 (6 bases). The receptor was isolated from an adult who was a healthcare worker with PCR-confirmed SARS-CoV-2 infection or an uninfected control (not recorded which). This CDR3 is CASSFPGHLQETQYF. CDR3 coding DNA: TGTGCCAGCAGCTTCCCGGGACACCTCCAAGAGACCCAGTACTTC.